Shown below are 24 T cell receptor beta chains from a single sample sequenced in a study of T cell repertoires in cytomegalovirus infection. In TCRdb, the reads were re-called with MiXCR into one record per CDR3 protein. The data contain about 920,000 distinct CDR3 sequences, 30% to 40% of them singletons. Their recognized antigens are unknown. Sequences were derived from cultured CD8+ T cells from PBMCs, sampled from culture after CMV antigen stimulation. The receptors were gathered from a human donor in good health (CMV status not recorded). Some clones in this sample may be carry-over from other donors' samples.

This clonotype was observed at least ten times. The chain joins TRBV7-2 to TRBJ1-1, with a weak D call TRBD1 (5 bases). Germline values: CDR1 SGHTA, CDR2 FQGNSA. Trimming removed 1 base at V and 5 bases at J, with 14 bases between. The CDR3 sequence is 15 residues long. CDR3 nucleotides: TGTGCCAGCAGCTTAGGTCCCGCAGGGTCAACTGAAGCTTTCTTT. It specifies CASSLGPAGSTEAFF.

This clonotype appeared a few times. The rearrangement joins TRBV12-3 or TRBV12-4 to TRBJ2-5; 10 bases line up with TRBD2. V gave up 4 bases and J gave up 4 bases; unmatched junction bases: 6. The CDR3 contains 15 residues. This CDR3 reads CASSYKAGGLETQYF. The CDR3 DNA sequence: TGTGCCAGCAGTTATAAAGCGGGGGGGCTAGAGACCCAGTACTTC.

This clonotype was observed a few times. This chain joins TRBV6-6 and TRBJ2-5; TRBD2 matches at 14 bases. This CDR3 has 21 residues. V lost 2 bases to trimming and J lost 2 bases; unmatched junction nucleotides: 16. Per the germline V gene, CDR1 is MNHNY and CDR2 is SVGAGI (reference sequence). CDR3 DNA sequence: TGTGCCAGCAGTTACCATCCTGGACTAGCGGGGGGCCAAGGGGGGCAAGAGACCCAGTACTTC. Encoded protein: CASSYHPGLAGGQGGQETQYF.

In regard to this clonotype: Since a much larger clone is just one base distant, this may be a read error. The chain recombines TRBV7-8 with TRBJ1-1; D not resolved. The length of the CDR3 is 14 residues. Trimming left V 4 bases short and J 5 bases short, with 14 bases between. Germline CDR1 reads SGHVS; CDR2 reads FQNEAQ. The CDR3 reads CASSSTVGWTEAFF. In DNA, the CDR3 is TGTGCCAGCAGCTCGACGGTGGGATGGACTGAAGCTTTCTTT.

The chain recombines TRBV2 with TRBJ2-1, with D maybe TRBD2 (5 bases). Germline CDR1 is SNHLY and CDR2 is FYNNEI. Trimming removed 1 base from V and 8 bases from J, with 18 bases in between. The CDR3 has 16 residues. This CDR3 is CASSEGGPEDTDEQFF. The CDR3 DNA sequence: TGTGCCAGCAGTGAAGGAGGGCCGGAAGATACGGATGAGCAGTTCTTC. The full variable domain, with the rest looked up from reference TRBV2 and TRBJ2-1, is EPEVTQTPSHQVTQMGQEVILRCVPISNHLYFYWYRQILGQKVEFLVSFYNNEISEKSEIFDDQFSVERPDGSNFTLKIRSTKLEDSAMYFCASSEGGPEDTDEQFFGPGTRLTVL.

The gene calls are TRBV4-1 and TRBJ2-5; 9 bases align to TRBD2. CDR1 is MGHRA, CDR2 YSYEKL, per germline. The CDR3 has 12 amino acids. Trimming removed 10 bases from V and 5 bases from J; junction bases left unmatched: 5. The CDR3 DNA reads as TGCGCCACCCGCGGGGGGGAGGAGACCCAGTACTTC. It translates to CATRGGEETQYF.

A few counts support this clonotype. The J gene is TRBJ2-7, the V gene TRBV28; TRBD1 aligns across 9 bases. CDR1 is MDHEN, CDR2 SYDVKM, per germline. This CDR3 has 14 amino acids. Trimming at V came to 6 bases and at J to 5 bases, leaving 8 bases not matched to a gene. The CDR3: CASSPDRGVNEQYV. CDR3 sequence (DNA): TGTGCCAGCAGCCCCGACAGGGGGGTTAACGAGCAGTACGTC.

In this sample, this clonotype turned up many times. This chain links TRBV7-2 with TRBJ1-1; D gene ambiguous. V lost 2 bases and J 2 bases, leaving 12 bases between the germline ends. CDR3 length: 15 amino acids. Germline CDR1 SGHTA, CDR2 FQGNSA. Written as DNA, the CDR3 is TGTGCCAGCAGCTTACCCTCTGGTGGAAACACTGAAGCTTTCTTT. Translated: CASSLPSGGNTEAFF.

The table lists this clonotype with many counts. The rearrangement uses TRBV12-3 or TRBV12-4 and TRBJ1-2; D is perhaps TRBD1 (6 bases). The CDR3 length is 13 residues. V lost 5 bases to trimming and J lost 5 bases, with 12 bases between them. The CDR3 region is CASSPQTGYGYTF. The DNA of the CDR3 is TGTGCCAGCAGTCCCCAAACAGGGTATGGCTACACCTTC.

This clonotype was detected only a few times. The gene calls are TRBV19 and TRBJ2-7; 7 bases fit TRBD2. CDR3 size: 11 residues. V trimming: 10 bases; J trimming: 5 bases; junction bases outside the gene matches: 5. Germline lookup yields CDR1 LNHDA and CDR2 SQIVND (reference sequence). The CDR3 here is CATTAGNEQYF. The CDR3 DNA is TGTGCCACCACAGCGGGGAACGAGCAGTACTTC.

The V call is TRBV27, the J call TRBJ1-4; 8 bases line up with TRBD1. In germline, CDR1 is MNHEY, CDR2 SMNVEV (reference sequence). The trim removed 5 bases at V and 8 bases at J, leaving 7 bases unmatched. The CDR3 sequence is 14 residues long. CDR3 nucleotides: TGTGCCAGCAGTCGGGACAGGCTAGGAGAAAAACTGTTTTTT. Encoded protein: CASSRDRLGEKLFF.

This clonotype appeared a few times. This sequence joins TRBV27 and TRBJ2-4; maybe TRBD1 (7 bases). Trimming removed 3 bases at V and 11 bases at J, with 14 bases between. This CDR3 is 13 amino acids long. From germline, CDR1 is MNHEY and CDR2 SMNVEV (reference sequence). CDR3 sequence: CASSFGGDSVQYF. The CDR3 DNA follows: TGTGCCAGCAGTTTCGGCGGGGACAGCGTTCAGTACTTC.

CDR3 DNA: TGTGCCAGCAGCGGGCTAGCGGGGACCCGATTAGAGACCCAGTACTTC. Its translation is CASSGLAGTRLETQYF. The J gene is TRBJ2-5, the V gene TRBV7-2, with 9 positions matching TRBD2. Germline CDR1 and CDR2: SGHTA and FQGNSA. The CDR3 runs to 16 residues. V dropped 5 bases and J dropped 4; count of bases not matched to a gene: 11.

The genes are TRBV24-1 and TRBJ2-3; 7 positions match TRBD1. Germline V lookup: CDR1 KGHDR, CDR2 SFDVKD. CDR3 size: 17 residues. Trimming removed 2 bases from V and 7 bases from J; junction bases left unmatched: 14. The CDR3 DNA sequence: TGTGCCACCAGTGATTGGGGGACAGCCTTTCGAAATCATACGCAGTATTTT. It yields the protein CATSDWGTAFRNHTQYF.

This chain connects TRBV5-5 to TRBJ2-1; 16 bases fit TRBD2. CDR1 and CDR2 (germline): SGHKS, YYEKEE (reference sequence). Germline trimming cut 3 bases from V and 2 bases from J; bases unmatched to any gene: 5. This CDR3 contains 18 residues. CDR3 protein: CASSSGTSGGGPYNEQFF. As DNA, the CDR3 is TGTGCCAGCAGCTCTGGGACTAGCGGGGGGGGTCCCTACAATGAGCAGTTCTTC.

The gene calls are TRBV20-1 and TRBJ2-1, with D perhaps matching TRBD1 or TRBD2 (6 bases each). Germline CDR1 is DFQATT and CDR2 is SNEGSKA (reference sequence). Deletions cut 0 bases from V and 4 bases from J, with 28 bases between. The length of the CDR3 is 20 residues. Here the CDR3 DNA reads TGCAGTGCTAGAGACCAAAACGGGGGCCCTCATACAAGATATTACAATGAGCAGTTCTTC. This encodes CSARDQNGGPHTRYYNEQFF.

This chain joins TRBV7-9 and TRBJ1-1, with unresolved D. CDR1 and CDR2 (germline): SEHNR, FQNEAQ (reference sequence). This CDR3 region has 16 residues. V shed 4 bases and J shed 4 bases, with 19 bases lying between them. The chain's CDR3 is CASSSRILGEGTEAFF. The CDR3 DNA sequence: TGTGCCAGCAGCTCCCGAATCCTCGGAGAGGGCACTGAAGCTTTCTTT.

The chain is built from TRBV6-2 or TRBV6-3 and TRBJ2-7, with D tentatively TRBD2 (5 bases). The CDR3 contains 17 residues. CDR1 MNHEY and CDR2 SVGEGT come from the germline V gene. The V gene lost 0 bases and the J gene lost 0 bases, with 15 bases spanning the gap. CDR3 amino acids: CASSYSILVGSSYEQYV. As DNA, the CDR3 is TGTGCCAGCAGTTACTCGATACTAGTGGGGAGCTCCTACGAGCAGTACGTC.

The gene calls are TRBV7-6 and TRBJ2-2, with a tentative D call TRBD2 (5 bases). This CDR3 contains 12 residues. CDR1 is SGHVS and CDR2 is FNYEAQ in the germline V gene. Trimming shortened V by 4 bases and J by 14 bases, and 14 bases separated the two germline ends. CDR3 protein: CASSSNTRGLFF. The CDR3 DNA sequence: TGTGCCAGCAGCTCTAATACTCGGGGACTGTTTTTT.

Details on this clonotype: This sequence may be a read error, since a much larger clone differs from it by one base. The rearrangement uses TRBV7-8 and TRBJ2-1, with 9 bases lining up with TRBD2. Germline V CDR1 and CDR2: SGHVS, FQNEAQ. The V gene end was trimmed by 1 base and the J gene end by 7 bases; junction bases not matched to a gene: 8. There are 16 residues in the CDR3. The CDR3 DNA reads as TGTGCCAGCAGCTTAGTCCCGCGGGGGGGCTTAAATGAGCAGTTCTTC. It translates to CASSLVPRGGLNEQFF.

The chain has TRBV2 and TRBJ2-7; D is unclear. Trimming pared 5 bases from V and 4 bases from J, leaving 12 bases between. This CDR3 has 13 amino acids. Looked up from germline, CDR1 is SNHLY and CDR2 is FYNNEI. This CDR3 is CASSPTERYEQYV. The CDR3 nucleotides are TGTGCCAGCAGTCCCACGGAGAGGTACGAGCAGTACGTC.

The DNA for the CDR3 is TGCAGTGCCAAGGGGACTAGCGGGGAGGGCACCGGGGAGCTGTTTTTT. This sequence encodes CSAKGTSGEGTGELFF. This rearrangement joins TRBV20-1 to TRBJ2-2; 13 bases align to TRBD2. Germline-derived CDR1 and CDR2 are DFQATT and SNEGSKA (reference sequence). V shed 6 bases, J shed 4 bases, and the junction held 8 bases outside the gene matches. This CDR3 region has 16 residues.

The rearrangement links TRBV15 to TRBJ2-6; 8 bases are shared with TRBD2. Germline assignment: CDR1 LNHNV and CDR2 YYDKDF (reference sequence). V lost 8 bases to trimming and J lost 10 bases; unmatched junction nucleotides: 1. The CDR3 is 11 residues long. The CDR3 bases are TGTGCCACCCGGGGGGGGAACGTCCTGACTTTC. Amino acid sequence: CATRGGNVLTF.

This clonotype has a handful of counts. This chain uses TRBV3-1 with TRBJ1-1; D gene ambiguous. CDR1 and CDR2 (germline): LGHDT, YNNKEL (reference sequence). The CDR3 contains 14 residues. With 8 bases removed from V and 3 bases from J, the gap between germline ends came to 16 bases. In nucleotides, the CDR3 is TGTGCCAGCCAGCCTCCAGACGGGGACACTGAAGCTTTCTTT. The encoded protein is CASQPPDGDTEAFF.